This passage covers 5 T cell receptor beta chains from one sample sequenced in a study of blood T cells in healthy people across ages. Primed by a sample-barcoded 5' primer and a J-beta primer mix, a second PCR proceeded for 7 to 11 cycles. TCRdb used MiXCR to reprocess the 5' RACE reads, holding one entry per CDR3 protein. The sample carries over 950,000 distinct CDR3 sequences, about 53% recorded once. Specimen: blood. All receptors derive from a woman in her sixties in good health.

The chain carries TRBV7-9 and TRBJ2-1; possible D gene TRBD2, 5 bases. Germline V gives CDR1 SEHNR, CDR2 FQNEAQ (reference sequence). Trimming pared 6 bases from V and 1 base from J, leaving 16 bases between. The CDR3 consists of 16 residues. CDR3 in DNA: TGTGCCAGCAGTCGCCTAGTGGGAGTGTCCTACAATGAGCAGTTCTTC. Protein: CASSRLVGVSYNEQFF.

V is TRBV29-1 and J is TRBJ1-2; no definite D call. V was shortened by 6 bases and J by 4 bases, with 21 bases between the two germline ends. CDR1 is SQVTM and CDR2 is ANQGSEA in the germline V gene. This CDR3 has 15 amino acids. The CDR3 DNA follows: TGCAGCGTAAGACAACTAGTGGCAGACCCCTATGGCTACACCTTC. The encoded protein is CSVRQLVADPYGYTF.

This clonotype came up once. V is TRBV6-6 and J is TRBJ1-4; 9 positions agree with TRBD1. V trimming: 4 bases; J trimming: 2 bases; junction bases outside the gene matches: 5. Germline CDR1 reads MNHNY; CDR2 reads SVGAGI (reference sequence). This CDR3 contains 16 residues. The CDR3 here is CASSFGQGLTNEKLFF. Here the CDR3 DNA reads TGTGCCAGCAGTTTCGGACAGGGGTTGACTAATGAAAAACTGTTTTTT.

J is TRBJ2-7 and V is TRBV20-1; TRBD2 aligns across 16 bases. Germline CDR1 DFQATT, CDR2 SNEGSKA (reference sequence). V lost 5 bases and J lost 7; bases outside the gene matches: 14. The CDR3 has 17 amino acids. The CDR3 protein is CSAYPGLAGGDLDEQYF. CDR3 nucleotide sequence: TGCAGTGCTTACCCGGGACTAGCGGGAGGGGATTTAGATGAGCAGTACTTC.

In this sample, this clonotype turned up once. The rearrangement links TRBV28 to TRBJ2-5; 9 bases match TRBD2. Germline CDR1 reads MDHEN; CDR2 reads SYDVKM. Trimming removed 6 bases from V and 0 bases from J; junction bases left unmatched: 8. The CDR3 consists of 16 residues. CDR3 in amino acids: CASSLVREGDQETQYF. DNA of the CDR3: TGTGCCAGCAGCCTCGTGCGGGAGGGAGACCAAGAGACCCAGTACTTC.